These 21 T cell receptor beta chains share one sample of origin, sequenced in a study of tumor-infiltrating lymphocytes in primary liver carcinoma. Starting material for RNA and DNA co-extraction consisted of about 20-33 mg of unsorted bulk tissue. The authors made TCR beta cDNA from around 500 ng total RNA with a constant-region primer. ARM-PCR, slightly modified, supplied the TCR beta libraries through three nested multiplex PCR rounds. A C-beta reverse primer and TRBV1-TRBV30 forward primers served in each of the first two PCR rounds, at ten to eleven cycles apiece. A single record per CDR3 protein comes from TCRdb applying MiXCR to the multiplex PCR reads. The sample shows tens of thousands of distinct CDR3 sequences, 69% of them seen only once. The specimen sequenced was tumor-adjacent normal liver tissue. The receptors originated from a man between 40 and 49 years old with primary liver carcinoma and hepatitis B virus infection.

Worth noting for this clonotype: A clone one base away is much larger, so this may be a read error. CDR3 nucleotides: TGTTCCAGCTGGAGGGAAGGTTGGAACACTGAAGCTTTCTTT. Amino acids: CSSWREGWNTEAFF. This chain connects TRBV28 to TRBJ1-1; D unclear. The CDR3 covers 14 residues. Germline CDR1 is MDHEN and CDR2 is SYDVKM.

The rearrangement joins TRBV11-2 to TRBJ2-1; D not resolved. The ends were cut back, 6 bases at V and 7 bases at J, with 22 bases in the middle. The CDR3 length is 16 residues. Germline V gene lookup returns CDR1 SGHAT and CDR2 FQNNGV. Here the CDR3 DNA reads TGTGCCAGCAGTGCCAATACACGGGTTTCCGGGAATGAGCAGTTCTTC. It codes for CASSANTRVSGNEQFF.

As to this clonotype: A much larger clone lies a single base off, so this may be a read error. This chain links TRBV4-3 with TRBJ2-3; TRBD2 matches 9 bases. Trimming at V came to 3 bases and at J to 0 bases, leaving 10 bases not matched to a gene. The CDR3 covers 18 residues. In germline, CDR1 is LGHNA, CDR2 YSLEER. CDR3 residues: CASSHHPGTSSSTDTQYF. CDR3 in DNA: TGCGCCAGCAGCCACCATCCCGGGACTAGCAGTAGCACAGATACGCAGTATTTT.

V is TRBV5-5 and J is TRBJ2-5; 10 bases are shared with TRBD2. J gave up 5 bases and V 1 base, and 2 bases lay outside the gene matches. CDR1 and CDR2 (germline): SGHKS, YYEKEE (reference sequence). CDR3 length: 14 residues. CDR3 in DNA: TGTGCCAGCAGCTTGAAGACTAGCGGGGAGACCCAGTACTTC. Protein product: CASSLKTSGETQYF.

This clonotype came up once. No conserved phenylalanine or tryptophan is present at the end of the CDR3, so a read error is the likely explanation. The chain employs TRBV28 and TRBJ2-1; 7 nucleotides agree with TRBD1. The CDR3 has 15 amino acids. Germline-derived CDR1 and CDR2 are MDHEN and SYDVKM. CDR3 in amino acids: CASKTGLGQYNVQFL. CDR3 coding DNA: TGTGCCAGCAAGACAGGGTTGGGTCAGTACAATGTGCAGTTCCTC.

With respect to this clonotype: Given a much more abundant clone one base away, this may be a read error. J is TRBJ2-1 and V is TRBV7-9, with D tentatively TRBD2 (7 bases). Trimming left V 4 bases short and J 8 bases short, with 15 bases between. Germline V gene lookup returns CDR1 SEHNR and CDR2 FQNEAQ (reference sequence). The CDR3 consists of 14 residues. The CDR3 region has the DNA TGTGCCAGCAGCTGGGAAGGGGGGGGTCATGAGCAGTTCTTC. Translation gives CASSWEGGGHEQFF.

This chain connects TRBV6-2 or TRBV6-3 to TRBJ2-7; D may be TRBD1 (5 bases). The DNA end lines up better with TRBJ2-1; the J call may be wrong. The germline V gene has CDR1 MNHEY and CDR2 SVGEGT. This CDR3 spans 13 amino acids. The CDR3 DNA sequence: TGTGCCAGCTGCAGGGAAAAGTGGGTCGAGCAGTTCTTC. Translating it yields CASCREKWVEQFF.

For this clonotype: A junction boundary mismatches the germline segment, possibly from a read error. The chain joins TRBV5-4 to TRBJ2-1; D might be TRBD2 (6 bases). Germline V gene lookup returns CDR1 SGHNT and CDR2 YYREEE (reference sequence). The CDR3 has 15 residues. The CDR3 coding sequence is TGTACCAGCAGCTTAGGCCCAGCGGGCTACAATGAGCAGTTCTTC. This encodes CTSSLGPAGYNEQFF.

This clonotype was picked up many times. CDR3 protein: CASSELSSEQYF. As DNA, the CDR3 is TGTGCCAGCAGTGAACTCTCGTCCGAGCAGTACTTC. The chain combines TRBV6-1 with TRBJ2-7; D not certain. Germline V gene lookup returns CDR1 MNHNS and CDR2 SASEGT. This CDR3 is 12 amino acids long. Trimming removed 2 bases from V and 6 bases from J, with 8 bases in between.

This chain links TRBV28 with TRBJ2-7, with TRBD2 matching over 8 bases. This CDR3 region has 14 residues. In germline, CDR1 is MDHEN, CDR2 SYDVKM. V shed 5 bases, J shed 3 bases, and the junction held 6 bases outside the gene matches. The DNA for the CDR3 is TGTGCCAGCAGTCAGTTAGCGGGGATCTACGAGCAGTACTTC. Its translation: CASSQLAGIYEQYF.

The rearrangement joins TRBV4-1 to TRBJ2-7; tentative D call: TRBD2 (6 bases). CDR1 MGHRA and CDR2 YSYEKL come from the germline V gene. This CDR3 contains 15 residues. Trimming took off 3 bases at V and 3 bases at J, with 15 bases between the two ends. The CDR3 reads CASSQGLGGGYEQYF. The CDR3 bases are TGCGCCAGCAGCCAGGGCTTGGGAGGTGGCTACGAGCAGTACTTC.

The chain links TRBV5-4 to TRBJ2-7, with D maybe TRBD1 (6 bases). Trimming stripped 7 bases from V and 10 bases from J, with 21 bases between. The CDR3 loop spans 13 amino acids. Germline lookup yields CDR1 SGHNT and CDR2 YYREEE (reference sequence). The CDR3 sequence is CASCVDRLQEQYF. The CDR3 nucleotides are TGTGCCAGCTGCGTTGACAGGCTCCAGGAACAGTACTTC.

A remark on this clonotype: Being one base from a much bigger clone, this may be a read error. The rearrangement uses TRBV29-1 and TRBJ2-5; 7 nucleotides align to TRBD2. With V trimmed by 3 bases and J by 1 base, 8 bases remained unmatched. Germline V CDR1 and CDR2: SQVTM, ANQGSEA. The CDR3 spans 15 residues. CDR3 in DNA: TGCAGCGTTGAGGGACCCGGGAGGCGCCAAGAGACCCAGTACTTC. Its protein is CSVEGPGRRQETQYF. The variable domain in full, completed from reference TRBV29-1 and TRBJ2-5, reads SAVISQKPSRDICQRGTSLTIQCQVDSQVTMMFWYRQQPGQSLTLIATANQGSEATYESGFVIDKFPISRPNLTFSTLTVSNMSPEDSSIYLCSVEGPGRRQETQYFGPGTRLLVL.

This clonotype appeared a single time. The junction differs from germline at one of its ends, possibly a read error. The rearrangement uses TRBV6-5 and TRBJ1-2; D remains unclear. The CDR3 totals 14 residues. Per germline, CDR1 MNHEY and CDR2 SVGAGI. CDR3 in DNA: TGTGCCAGCTGTTACCGGGGAATGTACTATGGCTACACATTC. This codes for CASCYRGMYYGYTF.

Note on this clonotype: Just one base apart from a much larger clone, this may be a read error. The chain recombines TRBV6-1 with TRBJ2-6, with D unclear. The CDR3 extends over 15 amino acids. Per the germline V gene, CDR1 is MNHNS and CDR2 is SASEGT. The CDR3 nucleotides read TGTGCCTGCAGTGAATTCTCCCAAGGGGCCAACGTCCTGACTTTC. This gives the protein CACSEFSQGANVLTF.

The table lists this clonotype with many counts. The chain joins TRBV5-4 to TRBJ2-1, with D perhaps matching TRBD1 (7 bases). CDR3 length: 15 residues. Germline CDR1 is SGHNT and CDR2 is YYREEE (reference sequence). V dropped 2 bases and J dropped 6 bases, with 15 bases sitting between them. CDR3 region: CASSFPQGRSNEQFF. For the CDR3, the DNA is TGTGCCAGCAGCTTTCCACAGGGGAGGAGCAATGAGCAGTTCTTC. The whole variable domain, remainder taken from reference TRBV5-4 and TRBJ2-1, is ETGVTQSPTHLIKTRGQQVTLRCSSQSGHNTVSWYQQALGQGPQFIFQYYREEENGRGNFPPRFSGLQFPNYSSELNVNALELDDSALYLCASSFPQGRSNEQFFGPGTRLTVL.

Details on this clonotype: Since no conserved phenylalanine or tryptophan closes the CDR3, a read error is the likely cause. This rearrangement joins TRBV6-6 to TRBJ2-2; D gene uncertain. This CDR3 has 12 residues. With 7 bases removed from V and 6 bases from J, the gap between germline ends came to 9 bases. The germline V gene has CDR1 MNHNY and CDR2 SVGAGI (reference sequence). The CDR3 nucleotides are TGTGCCAGCACCCTAGGCGCCGGGGAGCTGTTTTAT. It specifies CASTLGAGELFY.

Concerning this clonotype itself: This sequence may be a read error, since a much larger clone differs from it by one base. This chain links TRBV12-3 or TRBV12-4 with TRBJ2-3, with TRBD2 matching over 8 bases. The CDR3 covers 14 residues. Trimming removed 5 bases from V and 7 bases from J; junction bases left unmatched: 8. The CDR3 bases are TGTGCCAGCAGTCCCGGGACTAGGCCAAATACGCAGTATTTT. Residues: CASSPGTRPNTQYF.

This clonotype was seen more than once but under ten times. This clone may be a read error of a much larger clone one base away. The J gene is TRBJ2-5, the V gene TRBV7-9; D is ambiguous. This CDR3 has 13 residues. Looked up from germline, CDR1 is SEHNR and CDR2 is FQNEAQ (reference sequence). The CDR3 is CTSSLTSQETQYF. The CDR3 bases are TGTACCAGCAGCTTAACCTCACAAGAGACCCAGTACTTC.

Judged by abundance, this clonotype is large. This sequence joins TRBV4-1 and TRBJ2-1; D uncertain. Between the trimmed V and J ends, which lost 4 bases and 5 bases, there was a span of 15 bases. There are 15 residues in the CDR3. The germline CDR1 and CDR2 sequences are MGHRA and YSYEKL. CDR3 nucleotide sequence: TGCGCCAGCAGCCCGCTCGGTAACAACAACAATGAGCAGTTCTTC. It yields the protein CASSPLGNNNNEQFF.

With regard to this clonotype: A much larger clone differs by one base, so this may be a read error. The V and J genes are TRBV11-2 and TRBJ2-3; 7 nucleotides match TRBD2. This CDR3 is built from 17 residues. Germline V gene lookup returns CDR1 SGHAT and CDR2 FQNNGV. CDR3 in amino acids: CASSLDPRETSTDAQYF. The DNA of the CDR3 is TGTGCCAGCAGCTTAGATCCGAGGGAGACTAGCACAGATGCGCAGTATTTT. The complete variable domain, with remaining parts taken from reference TRBV11-2 and TRBJ2-3, reads EAGVAQSPRYKIIEKRQSVAFWCNPISGHATLYWYQQILGQGPKLLIQFQNNGVVDDSQLPKDRFSAERLKGVDSTLKIQPAKLEDSAVYLCASSLDPRETSTDAQYFGPGTRLTVL.